The present TCR beta chain was sequenced within a study of shared clonotypes between healthy human individuals. General study findings and limits: Generally, naive subsets came out with larger estimated richness than memory subsets.

The CDR3 extends over 13 amino acids. Trimming at V came to 1 base and at J to 3 bases, leaving 0 bases not matched to a gene. Germline loops: CDR1 SGHAT, CDR2 FQNNGV. The repertoire was sequenced with immunoSEQ multiplex PCR; TCRdb's copy has only in-frame clones and lacks some. The table records about 580,000 clones, roughly 98% of them present only once. It was CD45RO-negative cells, positively selected for CCR7, that made up naive CD8 cells, with terminally differentiated effector memory CD45RA+ cells excluded. This clone was counted a single time. The antigen remains unidentified. The origin of this receptor is a man aged 25 to 40 in good health. The sequencing sample was made of naive CD8+ T cells sorted from blood. V is TRBV11-2 and J is TRBJ2-7; 7 bases are shared with TRBD1. The CDR3 spells CASSLGDSYEQYF. CDR3 nucleotides: TGTGCCAGCAGCTTAGGGGACAGCTACGAGCAGTACTTC.